This T cell receptor (beta chain) originates from a study of blood T cell repertoires in COVID-19. The overall study: Sample material is recorded as cDNA or gDNA derived from T cells, B-cell-depleted T cells, or PBMCs.

Germline values: CDR1 SGHVS, CDR2 FQNEAQ. V dropped 0 bases and J dropped 6 bases, with 15 bases sitting between them. The CDR3 totals 15 residues. Using immunoSEQ multiplex PCR, the repertoire was profiled, and TCRdb retains in-frame clones only, with some absent. The table lists about 63,000 clones, approximately 88% of them singletons. Sequenced: peripheral blood. The V and J genes are TRBV7-8 and TRBJ2-7; weak D call: TRBD1 (8 bases). The sequence was obtained from a human donor in a cohort sampled during active COVID-19. DNA for the CDR3: TGTGCCAGCAGCTTAGCGGGAGCGGGGACAGGCGAGCAGTACTTC. Residues: CASSLAGAGTGEQYF.